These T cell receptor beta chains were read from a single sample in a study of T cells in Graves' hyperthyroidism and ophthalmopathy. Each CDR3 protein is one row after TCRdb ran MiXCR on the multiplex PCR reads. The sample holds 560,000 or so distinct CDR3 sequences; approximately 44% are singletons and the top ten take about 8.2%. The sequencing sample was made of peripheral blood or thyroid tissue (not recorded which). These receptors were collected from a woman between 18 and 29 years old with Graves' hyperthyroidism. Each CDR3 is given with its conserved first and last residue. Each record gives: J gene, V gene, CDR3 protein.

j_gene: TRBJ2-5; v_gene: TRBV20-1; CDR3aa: CSAPPGQASPETQYF
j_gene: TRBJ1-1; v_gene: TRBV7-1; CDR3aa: CASSSGAGAFF
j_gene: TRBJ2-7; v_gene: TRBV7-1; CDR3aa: CASSSSRTSGSFEQYF
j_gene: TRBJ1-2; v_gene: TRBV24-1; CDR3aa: CATRGVGPANGYTF
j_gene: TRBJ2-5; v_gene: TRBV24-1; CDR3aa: CATSERTFGQKTQYF
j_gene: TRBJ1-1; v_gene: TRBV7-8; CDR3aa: CASSFQQKPTEAFF
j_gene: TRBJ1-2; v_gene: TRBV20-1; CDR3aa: CSAIIMDRGSWDGYTF
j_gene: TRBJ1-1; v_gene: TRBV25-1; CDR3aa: CASVTRNTEAFF
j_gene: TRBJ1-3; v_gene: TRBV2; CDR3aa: CASSGPTSGNTIYF
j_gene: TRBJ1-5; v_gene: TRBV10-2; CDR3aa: CASSYSDRAEQPQHF
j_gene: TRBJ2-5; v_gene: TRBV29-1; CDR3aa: CSVARRLAEETQYF
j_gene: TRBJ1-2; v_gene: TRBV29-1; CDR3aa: CSVVGQGSYGYTF
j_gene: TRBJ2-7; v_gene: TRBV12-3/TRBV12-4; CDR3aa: CASSSSSVEQYF
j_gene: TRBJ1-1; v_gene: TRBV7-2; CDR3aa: CASSFTRMTEAFF
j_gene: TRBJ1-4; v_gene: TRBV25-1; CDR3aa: CASCGQGGEKLFF
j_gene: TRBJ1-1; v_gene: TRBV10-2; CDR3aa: CASSDADRGETEAFF
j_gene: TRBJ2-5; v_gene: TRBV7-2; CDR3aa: CASRSRLTLQETQYF
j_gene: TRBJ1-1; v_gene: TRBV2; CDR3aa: CASGTEAATEAFF
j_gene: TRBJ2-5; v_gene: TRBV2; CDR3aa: CASSEAGETQYF
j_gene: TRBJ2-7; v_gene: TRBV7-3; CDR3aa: CASSQAGGPYEQYF
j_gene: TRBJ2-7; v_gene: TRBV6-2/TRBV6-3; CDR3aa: CASSYFGSSYEQYF
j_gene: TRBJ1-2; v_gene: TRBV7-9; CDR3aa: CASSDATWAPGYTF
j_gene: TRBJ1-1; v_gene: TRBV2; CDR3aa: CASSMGQGLAEAFF